A selection of T cell receptor beta chains follows, all from one sample in a study of T cells in Graves' hyperthyroidism and ophthalmopathy. Each CDR3 protein gets one entry after TCRdb re-called the multiplex PCR reads with MiXCR. The data contain under 350,000 distinct CDR3 sequences, over 20% of them singletons. Sample: blood. The receptors stem from a woman aged 50 to 65 with Graves' hyperthyroidism. The CDR3 runs from the conserved cysteine through the conserved F or W. The D gene is left open where the match is weak. A clone size is listed for some rows: how often the clone was seen (once, few, many), or a class if it is expanded.

TRBJ2-5 TRBD2 TRBV9 many TGTGCCAGCAGCGTAGCCGGGACTAGCGGGAGCGGGGAGACCCAGTACTTC CASSVAGTSGSGETQYF
TRBJ2-1 TRBD1 TRBV12-5 . TGTGCTAGTGGTTGGGGGACAGGGGGGCGCAATGAGCAGTTCTTC CASGWGTGGRNEQFF
TRBJ1-2 . TRBV5-1 few TGCGCCAGCAGCTTGAAAACGAACTATGGCTACACCTTC CASSLKTNYGYTF
TRBJ1-4 . TRBV20-1 many TGCAGTGCTAGACAGGCCGGGAGGGAAAAACTGTTTTTT CSARQAGREKLFF
TRBJ2-5 TRBD1 TRBV6-1 many TGTGCCAGCAGTGCTCTAACAGGGGTCGTTTCGGAGACCCAGTACTTC CASSALTGVVSETQYF
TRBJ1-1 TRBD1 TRBV2 . TGTGCCAGCAGTCGACAGGGAGAGGAAGCTTTCTTT CASSRQGEEAFF
TRBJ1-5 TRBD1 TRBV19 few TGTGCCAGTAGTGGGCAGGGGGCGGCTCAGCCCCAGCATTTT CASSGQGAAQPQHF
TRBJ2-7 . TRBV11-3 many TGTGCCAGCAGCTTGGTGCGAGGCTCCTACGAGCAGTACTTC CASSLVRGSYEQYF
TRBJ1-1 . TRBV4-1 . TGCGCCAGCAGCCAGCCCCTCCAGGGAAACACTGAAGCTTTCTTT CASSQPLQGNTEAFF
TRBJ1-2 . TRBV20-1 many TGCAGCGCCCGGGTTGGTGCTGCGGTCAGCTATGGCTACACCTTC CSARVGAAVSYGYTF
TRBJ1-4 . TRBV18 few TGTGCCAGCTCACCACCTGTCCGCTCGGGGAATGAAAAACTGTTTTTT CASSPPVRSGNEKLFF
TRBJ2-5 TRBD2 TRBV20-1 many TGCAGTGTCACCTCGCCGGGGGGGACCCAGTACTTC CSVTSPGGTQYF
TRBJ2-7 . TRBV3-1 many TGTGCCAGCAGCCAAGGACCGGACGGGTCCTACGAGCAGTACTTC CASSQGPDGSYEQYF
TRBJ2-1 TRBD2 TRBV12-3/TRBV12-4 . TGTGCCAGCGCAAAACGGGGGTCTAGCGGCGATGAGCAGTTCTTC CASAKRGSSGDEQFF
TRBJ1-1 . TRBV18 many TGTGCCAGCTCACCAAACTCAGGGGTCATGAACACTGAAGCTTTCTTT CASSPNSGVMNTEAFF
TRBJ1-1 . TRBV10-3 many TGTGCCATCAGTGAGTCGATTTTAAAGACCCAACGGGGTGAAGCTTTCTTT CAISESILKTQRGEAFF
TRBJ2-2 TRBD2 TRBV28 . TGTGCCAGCAGTTTCACTAGCGGGGGGGCGGGGGGGGAGCTGTTTTTT CASSFTSGGAGGELFF
TRBJ2-5 . TRBV12-3/TRBV12-4 many TGTGCCAGCAGTTTCCTGACAGCGCAAGAGACCCAGTACTTC CASSFLTAQETQYF
TRBJ2-7 . TRBV6-2/TRBV6-3 . TGTGCCAGCAGGACCCCTGTAGAGCAGTACTTC CASRTPVEQYF
TRBJ2-3 TRBD2 TRBV5-1 . TGCGCCAGCATTCTCGGGGGGGCCGAGGATACGCAGTATTTT CASILGGAEDTQYF
TRBJ2-1 TRBD2 TRBV11-3 many TGTGCCAGCAGCCAGCTTCCCGGGACTAGCGGGGCTAATGAGCAGTTCTTC CASSQLPGTSGANEQFF
TRBJ1-6 . TRBV10-1 few TGCGCCAGCAGTGAGAGCCCCAATTCACCCCTCCACTTT CASSESPNSPLHF
TRBJ2-1 TRBD2 TRBV27 many TGTGCCAGCAGTTGGACGGGACTAGTATTCGATGAGCAGTTCTTC CASSWTGLVFDEQFF
TRBJ2-4 . TRBV7-8 . TGTGCCAGCAGCCCCGGAAATGTGGGCCTAGCCAAAAACATTCAGTACTTC CASSPGNVGLAKNIQYF
TRBJ1-5 . TRBV7-9 . TGTGCCAGCAGCTTCACAGACGATCAGCCCCAGCATTTT CASSFTDDQPQHF
TRBJ2-2 TRBD2 TRBV4-1 . TGCGCCAGCAGCCCAATCCGGTTATTGCGGGGGACCGGGGAGCTGTTTTTT CASSPIRLLRGTGELFF
TRBJ1-5 . TRBV12-3/TRBV12-4 many TGTGCCAGCAACCGGGACGGGGGCAATCAGCCCCAGCATTTT CASNRDGGNQPQHF
TRBJ2-7 . TRBV10-3 few TGTGCCATCAGTGAGTCCTGGCAGTCCTGCGAGCAGTACTTC CAISESWQSCEQYF
TRBJ2-3 TRBD2 TRBV7-2 many TGTGCCAGCAGCCCACCGGGACTAGCGGGCCCAGATACGCAGTATTTT CASSPPGLAGPDTQYF
TRBJ2-5 TRBD1 TRBV20-1 few TGCAGTGCTAGTGAACAGGGGCTTCAAGAGACCCAGTACTTC CSASEQGLQETQYF
TRBJ2-7 . TRBV27 few TGTGCCAGCAAAGGGACCGTAGTGTACGAGCAGTACTTC CASKGTVVYEQYF
TRBJ2-1 TRBD2 TRBV20-1 . TGCAGTGCTAGAAAAGCGGGAGGGCAAAGCAATGAGCAGTTCTTC CSARKAGGQSNEQFF
TRBJ1-1 . TRBV5-1 many TGCGCCAGCAGCTTGGTTGACACTGAAGCTTTCTTT CASSLVDTEAFF
TRBJ1-1 . TRBV4-1 . TGCGCCAACAGCCGAAAAGGGGGGGGAGGGAACACTGAAGCTTTCTTT CANSRKGGGGNTEAFF
TRBJ2-5 TRBD2 TRBV5-4 few TGTGCCAGCAGCGGGACTAGCGGGGGGGAACGGCAAGAGACCCAGTACTTC CASSGTSGGERQETQYF
TRBJ2-3 . TRBV20-1 many TGCAGTGCTAGAGATTTAGGAGGGGCGGATACGCAGTATTTT CSARDLGGADTQYF
TRBJ2-2 . TRBV14 . TGTGCCAGCAGCCTGGCCGGGCGTATGGGCTCAGAGCTGTTTTTT CASSLAGRMGSELFF
TRBJ1-1 . TRBV6-2/TRBV6-3 many TGTGCCAGCAGTTACGTAGACTTACCGAACACTGAAGCTTTCTTT CASSYVDLPNTEAFF
TRBJ2-7 TRBD1 TRBV7-3 many TGTGCCAGCAGCTTAATGGGAGGGACAGGGAGGACCAACGAGCAGTACTTC CASSLMGGTGRTNEQYF
TRBJ2-6 TRBD1 TRBV4-1 . TGCGCCAGCAGCCCAGCGGACAGGGCGCCCGGGGCCAACGTCCTGACTTTC CASSPADRAPGANVLTF
TRBJ1-6 TRBD1 TRBV7-8 . TGTGCCAGCAGCCCCAGCAGGGGGGCTGATCCACCCCTCCACTTT CASSPSRGADPPLHF
TRBJ1-1 TRBD1 TRBV12-3/TRBV12-4 many TGTGCCAGTTCAGAGTCGGGACAGGGGGTTTTGAACACTGAAGCTTTCTTT CASSESGQGVLNTEAFF
TRBJ2-1 . TRBV11-1 . TGTGCCAGCAGCTCCCCCAGTCCCGGGACAATCGTTTTCTTC CASSSPSPGTIVFF
TRBJ2-7 . TRBV29-1 . TGCAGCGTTTTAAGCACCGATAATACACCTGACTACGAGCAGTACTTC CSVLSTDNTPDYEQYF